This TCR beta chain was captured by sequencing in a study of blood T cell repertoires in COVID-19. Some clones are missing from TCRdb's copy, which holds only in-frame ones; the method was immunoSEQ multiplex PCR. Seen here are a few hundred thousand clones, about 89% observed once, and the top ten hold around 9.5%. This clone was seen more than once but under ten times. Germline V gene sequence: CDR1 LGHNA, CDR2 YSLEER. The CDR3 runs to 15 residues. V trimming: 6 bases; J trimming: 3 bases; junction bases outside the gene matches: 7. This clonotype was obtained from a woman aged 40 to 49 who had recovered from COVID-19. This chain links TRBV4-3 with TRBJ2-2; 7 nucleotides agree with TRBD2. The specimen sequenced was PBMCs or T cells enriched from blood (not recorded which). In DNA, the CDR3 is TGCGCCAGCAGTTCAGTAGCGGGCTACACCGGGGAGCTGTTTTTT. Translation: CASSSVAGYTGELFF.